These 5 T cell receptor beta chains were sequenced from one sample in a study of blood T cell repertoires in COVID-19. Clones were read by immunoSEQ multiplex PCR, and TCRdb kept only the in-frame ones, dropping some. The sample contains about 180,000 clones, about 87% of which appear only once. Sequenced sample: peripheral blood. The receptors shown here come from a woman aged 70-85 years with COVID-19, enrolled during active disease.

The chain joins TRBV7-2 to TRBJ2-1; a weak D match, TRBD1 (5 bases). Trimming stripped 5 bases from V and 0 bases from J, with 11 bases between. Per germline, CDR1 SGHTA and CDR2 FQGNSA. This CDR3 is built from 15 residues. The CDR3 is CASSPGKGSYNEQFF. The CDR3, as DNA: TGTGCCAGCAGCCCAGGGAAGGGCTCCTACAATGAGCAGTTCTTC.

The chain couples TRBV3-1 (or the pseudogene TRBV3-2) to TRBJ1-1, with 7 bases fitting TRBD1. Germline V gene lookup returns CDR1 LGHDT and CDR2 YNNKEL (reference sequence). This CDR3 spans 17 amino acids. The ends lost 0 bases at V and 3 bases at J; junction bases unmatched: 10. CDR3 DNA sequence: TGTGCCAGCAGCCAAGAAGGCAGGGGGTGGAAAGACACTGAAGCTTTCTTT. Encoded protein: CASSQEGRGWKDTEAFF.

The chain has TRBV9 and TRBJ2-3; D is unresolved. The CDR3 is 12 residues long. Trimming took 4 bases from V and 1 from J, leaving 4 bases between them. The germline gives CDR1 SGDLS, CDR2 YYNGEE. The CDR3: CASSTRTDTQYF. The CDR3 nucleotides read TGTGCCAGCAGCACTCGCACAGATACGCAGTATTTT.

The chain employs TRBV28 and TRBJ2-5; TRBD2 aligns across 13 bases. The CDR3 is made up of 15 amino acids. Germline assignment: CDR1 MDHEN and CDR2 SYDVKM. V dropped 2 bases and J dropped 5; count of bases not matched to a gene: 2. The CDR3 is CASSLGTSGVETQYF. The CDR3 DNA reads as TGTGCCAGCAGTTTAGGGACTAGCGGGGTGGAGACCCAGTACTTC.

In this sample, this clone turned up once. The chain links TRBV6-6 to TRBJ1-5; D gene unclear. The CDR3 spans 15 residues. Germline V lookup: CDR1 MNHNY, CDR2 SVGAGI (reference sequence). Between the trimmed V and J ends, which lost 0 bases and 2 bases, there was a span of 8 bases. In DNA, the CDR3 is TGTGCCAGCAGTTACTCAGCCCAGGGCAATCAGCCCCAGCATTTT. Protein sequence: CASSYSAQGNQPQHF.